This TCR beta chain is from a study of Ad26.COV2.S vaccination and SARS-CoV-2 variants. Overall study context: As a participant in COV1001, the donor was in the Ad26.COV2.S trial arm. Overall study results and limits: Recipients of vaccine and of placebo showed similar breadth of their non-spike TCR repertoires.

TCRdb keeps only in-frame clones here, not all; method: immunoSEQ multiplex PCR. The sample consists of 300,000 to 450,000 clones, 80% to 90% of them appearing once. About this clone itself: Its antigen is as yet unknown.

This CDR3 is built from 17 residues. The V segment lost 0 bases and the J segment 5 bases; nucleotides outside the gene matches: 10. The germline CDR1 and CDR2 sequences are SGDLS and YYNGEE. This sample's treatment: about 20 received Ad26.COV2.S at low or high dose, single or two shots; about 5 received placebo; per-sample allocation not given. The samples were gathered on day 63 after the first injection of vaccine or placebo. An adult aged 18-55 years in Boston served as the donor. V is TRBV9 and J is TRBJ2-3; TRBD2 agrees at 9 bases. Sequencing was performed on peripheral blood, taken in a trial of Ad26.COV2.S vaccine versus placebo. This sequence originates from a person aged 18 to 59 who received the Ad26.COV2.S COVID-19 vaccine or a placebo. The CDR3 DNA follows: TGTGCCAGCAGCGTAGTATCGGCGGGAGGGTCCGGAGATACGCAGTATTTT. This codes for CASSVVSAGGSGDTQYF. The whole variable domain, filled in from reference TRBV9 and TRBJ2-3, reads DSGVTQTPKHLITATGQRVTLRCSPRSGDLSVYWYQQSLDQGLQFLIQYYNGEERAKGNILERFSAQQFPDLHSELNLSSLELGDSALYFCASSVVSAGGSGDTQYFGPGTRLTVL.